The sample holds many counts of the clone carrying this T cell receptor (beta chain). This sample was taken from a study of identical twins. The CDR3 is made up of 14 amino acids. Unmatched junction bases numbered 5, after V lost 5 bases and J lost 0 bases. From germline, CDR1 is DFQATT and CDR2 SNEGSKA (reference sequence). TCRdb reprocessed the 5' RACE reads with MiXCR, giving one entry per CDR3 protein. The top ten hold about a tenth of the sample, which has around 220,000 distinct CDR3 sequences, 10% to 13% seen once. Sequencing used memory T cells sorted from blood. The source is a man aged 45-65 years in good health. V usage is TRBV20-1 and J usage is TRBJ2-7; TRBD2 agrees at 9 bases. The CDR3 bases are TGCAGTGCTTCGACTAGCGGACGCTCCTACGAGCAGTACTTC. This gives the protein CSASTSGRSYEQYF.